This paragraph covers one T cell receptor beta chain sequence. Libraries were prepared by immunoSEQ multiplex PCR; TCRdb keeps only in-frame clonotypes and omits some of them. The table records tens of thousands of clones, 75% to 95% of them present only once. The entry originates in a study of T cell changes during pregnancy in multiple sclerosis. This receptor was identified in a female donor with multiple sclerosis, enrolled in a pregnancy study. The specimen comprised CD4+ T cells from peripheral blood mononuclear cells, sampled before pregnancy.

CDR3: CASSPSLSSYNEQFF. The CDR3 region has the DNA TGTGCCAGCTCACCATCCCTTAGCTCCTACAATGAGCAGTTCTTC. The V gene is TRBV18, the J gene TRBJ2-1; D is ambiguous. CDR3 length equals 15 residues. Germline-derived CDR1 and CDR2 are KGHSH and LQKENI. Trimming removed 2 bases at V and 0 bases at J, with 8 bases between.